This T cell receptor beta chain was identified in a study of human T cells and chemical hapten exposure. Background on the study: Yields of TCR per sample differed, chiefly owing to small differences in pooled library volume.

After removal of 0 bases from V and 3 bases from J, the junction contained 3 bases not matched to a gene. CDR3 length equals 15 residues. Germline V lookup: CDR1 LGHNA, CDR2 YNFKEQ. Time point of the sample: patch test 2, 6 weeks after DPC sensitization. Treatment: therapeutic diphenylcyclopropenone sensitization with weekly scalp DPC. In the case of this clonotype: Its antigen is unknown.

Using its own MiXCR run on the RACE reads, TCRdb lists one record per CDR3 protein. Of about 350,000 distinct CDR3 sequences in the sample, over 6% were seen once. Overall study findings and caveats: Having alopecia, donors may respond immunologically unlike healthy people.

This TCR was sampled from a young woman with alopecia areata. Some clones in this sample may be carry-over from other donors' samples. V and J are TRBV4-2 and TRBJ2-7; 9 positions match TRBD2. The source was whole blood, collected in connection with sensitization to the hapten diphenylcyclopropenone (DPC). The CDR3 reads CASSQELAGRYEQYF. The CDR3 nucleotides read TGTGCCAGCAGCCAAGAGCTAGCGGGGCGCTACGAGCAGTACTTC.